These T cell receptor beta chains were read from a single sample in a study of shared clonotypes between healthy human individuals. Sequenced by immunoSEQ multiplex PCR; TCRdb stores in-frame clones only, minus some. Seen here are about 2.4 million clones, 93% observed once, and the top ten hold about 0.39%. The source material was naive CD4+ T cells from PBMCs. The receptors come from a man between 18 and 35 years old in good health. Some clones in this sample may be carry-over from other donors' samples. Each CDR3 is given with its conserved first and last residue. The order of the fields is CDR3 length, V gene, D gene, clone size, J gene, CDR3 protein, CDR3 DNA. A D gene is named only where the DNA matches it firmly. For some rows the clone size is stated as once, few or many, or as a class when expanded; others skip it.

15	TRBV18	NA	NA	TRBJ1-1	CASSLGQTTNTEAFF	TGTGCCAGCTCACTGGGACAAACCACGAACACTGAAGCTTTCTTT
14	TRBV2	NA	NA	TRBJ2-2	CASSEEQPTGELFF	TGTGCCAGCAGTGAAGAACAGCCTACCGGGGAGCTGTTTTTT
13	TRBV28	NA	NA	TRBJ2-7	CASSLPAGPEQYF	TGTGCCAGCAGTTTACCCGCAGGGCCCGAGCAGTACTTC
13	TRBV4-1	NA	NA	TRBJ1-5	CASSLQGNQPQHF	TGCGCCAGCAGCCTCCAGGGCAATCAGCCCCAGCATTTT
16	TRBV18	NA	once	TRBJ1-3	CASSASYLLAGNTIYF	TGTGCCAGCTCAGCGTCTTATTTGCTGGCTGGAAACACCATATATTTT
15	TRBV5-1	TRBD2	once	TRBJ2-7	CASSRGVAGNNEQYF	TGCGCCAGCAGCCGGGGGGTAGCGGGAAACAACGAGCAGTACTTC
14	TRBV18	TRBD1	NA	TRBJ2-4	CASSPGTGGDIQYF	TGTGCCAGCTCACCCGGGACAGGGGGGGACATTCAGTACTTC
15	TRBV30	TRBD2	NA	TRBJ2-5	CAWSVLAGAQETQYF	TGTGCCTGGAGTGTGCTAGCGGGAGCCCAAGAGACCCAGTACTTC
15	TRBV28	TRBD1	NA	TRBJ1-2	CASTWGAGGVNGYTF	TGTGCCAGCACCTGGGGGGCAGGGGGTGTCAATGGCTACACCTTC
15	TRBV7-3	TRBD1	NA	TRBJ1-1	CASSPSGTGWTEAFF	TGTGCCAGCAGCCCCTCCGGGACAGGGTGGACTGAAGCTTTCTTT
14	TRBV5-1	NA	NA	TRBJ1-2	CASSLEYGNYGYTF	TGCGCCAGCAGCTTGGAATACGGGAACTATGGCTACACCTTC
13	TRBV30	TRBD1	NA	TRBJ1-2	CAWRTGSNYGYTF	TGTGCCTGGAGGACAGGGTCAAACTATGGCTACACCTTC
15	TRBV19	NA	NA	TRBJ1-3	CASSPRQDSGNTIYF	TGTGCCAGTAGTCCCCGACAGGACTCTGGAAACACCATATATTTT
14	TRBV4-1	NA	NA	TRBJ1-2	CASSQVSLVGGYTF	TGCGCCAGCAGCCAAGTCTCCCTAGTGGGTGGCTACACCTTC
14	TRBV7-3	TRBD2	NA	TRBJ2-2	CASSPRGGVGELFF	TGTGCCAGCAGCCCCCGGGGGGGAGTCGGGGAGCTGTTTTTT
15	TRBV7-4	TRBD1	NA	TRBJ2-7	CASSYPGQGDYEQYF	TGTGCCAGCAGCTATCCGGGACAGGGGGACTACGAGCAGTACTTC
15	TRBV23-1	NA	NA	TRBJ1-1	CASSQSLRLYTEAFF	TGCGCCAGCAGTCAATCCCTGAGACTTTACACTGAAGCTTTCTTT
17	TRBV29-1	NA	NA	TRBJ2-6	CSVWGKANYSGANVLTF	TGCAGCGTTTGGGGGAAGGCAAATTACTCTGGGGCCAACGTCCTGACTTTC
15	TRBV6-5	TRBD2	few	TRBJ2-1	CASRNGLAGGNEQFF	TGTGCCAGCAGGAACGGACTAGCGGGAGGAAATGAGCAGTTCTTC
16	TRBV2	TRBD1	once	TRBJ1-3	CASSRDRADSGNTIYF	TGTGCCAGCAGCCGGGACAGGGCCGACTCTGGAAACACCATATATTTT
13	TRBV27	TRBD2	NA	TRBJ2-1	CASSWGTSGFQFF	TGTGCCAGCAGTTGGGGGACTAGCGGGTTTCAGTTCTTC
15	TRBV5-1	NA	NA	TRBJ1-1	CASSLLNPGNTEAFF	TGCGCCAGCAGCCTCTTAAATCCGGGGAACACTGAAGCTTTCTTT
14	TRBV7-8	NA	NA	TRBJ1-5	CASSIGQSNQPQHF	TGTGCCAGCAGCATAGGACAGAGCAATCAGCCCCAGCATTTT
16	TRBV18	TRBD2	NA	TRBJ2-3	CASSLGTSGSADTQYF	TGTGCCAGCTCACTAGGGACTAGCGGGAGCGCAGATACGCAGTATTTT
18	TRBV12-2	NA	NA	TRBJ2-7	CAGRDLPENGCLGYEQYF	TGTGCAGGTCGCGACCTCCCAGAAAACGGCTGTTTAGGATACGAGCAGTACTTC
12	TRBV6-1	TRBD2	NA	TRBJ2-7	CASGSREGEQYF	TGTGCCAGCGGATCGAGGGAGGGCGAGCAGTACTTC
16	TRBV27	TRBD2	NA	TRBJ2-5	CASSPSGGAGVETQYF	TGTGCCAGCAGTCCTTCCGGGGGGGCGGGAGTGGAGACCCAGTACTTC
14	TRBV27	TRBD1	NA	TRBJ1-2	CASSLQGQGGGYTF	TGTGCCAGCAGTTTACAAGGACAGGGAGGTGGCTACACCTTC
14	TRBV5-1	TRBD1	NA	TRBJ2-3	CASSPDRLVDTQYF	TGCGCCAGCAGCCCGGACAGGCTGGTAGATACGCAGTATTTT
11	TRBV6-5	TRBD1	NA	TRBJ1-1	CASSQGAEAFF	TGTGCCAGCAGTCAGGGGGCTGAAGCTTTCTTT
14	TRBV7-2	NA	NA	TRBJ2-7	CASSLGRGSYEQYF	TGTGCCAGCAGCTTAGGGCGGGGTTCCTACGAGCAGTACTTC
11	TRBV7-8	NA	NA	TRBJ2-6	CASSPLDVLTF	TGTGCCAGCAGCCCACTGGATGTCCTGACTTTC
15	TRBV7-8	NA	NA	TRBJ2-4	CASSLGDGAKNIQYF	TGTGCCAGCAGCTTAGGGGACGGAGCCAAAAACATTCAGTACTTC
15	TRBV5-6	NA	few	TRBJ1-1	CASSIPRGPNTEAFF	TGTGCCAGCAGCATCCCCCGGGGACCGAACACTGAAGCTTTCTTT
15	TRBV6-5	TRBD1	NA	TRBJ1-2	CASSLRGTGVHGYTF	TGTGCCAGCAGTCTGCGGGGGACAGGGGTTCATGGCTACACCTTC
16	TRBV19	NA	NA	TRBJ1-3	CASTVGPELSGNTIYF	TGTGCCAGTACCGTAGGGCCGGAACTCTCTGGAAACACCATATATTTT